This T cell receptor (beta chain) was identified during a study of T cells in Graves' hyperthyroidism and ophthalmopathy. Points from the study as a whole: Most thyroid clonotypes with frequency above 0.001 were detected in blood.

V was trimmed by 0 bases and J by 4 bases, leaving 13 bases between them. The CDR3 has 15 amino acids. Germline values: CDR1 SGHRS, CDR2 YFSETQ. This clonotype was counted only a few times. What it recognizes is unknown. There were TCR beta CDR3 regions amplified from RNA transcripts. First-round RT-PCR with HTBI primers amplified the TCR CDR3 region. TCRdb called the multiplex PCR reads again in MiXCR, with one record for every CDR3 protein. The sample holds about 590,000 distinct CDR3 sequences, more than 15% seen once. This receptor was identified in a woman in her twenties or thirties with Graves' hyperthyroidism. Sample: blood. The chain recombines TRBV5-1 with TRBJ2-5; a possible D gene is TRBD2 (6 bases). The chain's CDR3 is CASSLERGGRETQYF. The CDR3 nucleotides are TGCGCCAGCAGCTTGGAAAGGGGAGGAAGAGAGACCCAGTACTTC.